One sample yielded the 29 T cell receptor beta chains listed below, sequenced in a study of cytomegalovirus exposure and HLA in healthy donors. 13 Jbeta primers and 60 Vbeta primers were used for the PCR. The assay was immunoSEQ multiplex PCR, and TCRdb's table has in-frame clones only and misses some. The repertoire has 150,000 to 200,000 clones, roughly 76% of them found once; the top ten carry approximately 2%. What was sequenced was PBMCs. The receptors stem from a human donor in good health.

The V call is TRBV30, the J call TRBJ1-1; perhaps TRBD1 as D (5 bases). The germline V and J ends were trimmed by 2 bases and 6 bases, with 16 bases remaining between them. Germline V CDR1 and CDR2: GTSNPN, SVGIG (reference sequence). The CDR3 spans 14 residues. The CDR3 reads CAWSRPQGGSEAFF. The CDR3 DNA reads as TGTGCCTGGAGTCGGCCTCAGGGAGGTTCTGAAGCTTTCTTT.

The genes are TRBV7-6 and TRBJ1-4; 7 nucleotides agree with TRBD1. The V segment lost 5 bases and the J segment 0 bases; nucleotides outside the gene matches: 6. Germline-derived CDR1 and CDR2 are SGHVS and FNYEAQ. The CDR3 is 16 amino acids. Here the CDR3 reads CASSRDRVATNEKLFF. The CDR3 DNA reads TGTGCCAGCAGCCGCGACAGGGTTGCAACTAATGAAAAACTGTTTTTT.

This chain links TRBV7-2 with TRBJ2-1, with D perhaps TRBD1 (6 bases). With 5 bases removed from V and 2 bases from J, the gap between germline ends came to 16 bases. Germline V gene data show CDR1 as SGHTA and CDR2 as FQGNSA. The CDR3 runs 16 residues. The CDR3 region has the DNA TGTGCCAGCAGCCACAGAGGACAGCAAACCTACAATGAGCAGTTCTTC. Its protein is CASSHRGQQTYNEQFF.

The J gene is TRBJ1-2, the V gene TRBV7-2; TRBD1 might be the D (5 bases). CDR3 length equals 16 residues. The V and J ends lost 3 bases and 0 bases respectively, with 14 bases between them. Germline V gene data show CDR1 as SGHTA and CDR2 as FQGNSA. CDR3 protein: CASSFKTGSANYGYTF. The CDR3 DNA reads TGTGCCAGCAGCTTCAAAACAGGATCAGCTAACTATGGCTACACCTTC.

This clone turned up a few times. The genes are TRBV2 and TRBJ2-7, with D possibly matching TRBD2 (5 bases). Germline CDR1 reads SNHLY; CDR2 reads FYNNEI. The CDR3 loop spans 13 amino acids. Trimming took off 4 bases at V and 4 bases at J, with 11 bases between the two ends. This CDR3 reads CASSGRGGYEQYF. The DNA for the CDR3 is TGTGCCAGCAGTGGCCGGGGTGGTTACGAGCAGTACTTC.

CDR3 amino acids: CASSQVPGGAGDTQYF. CDR3 DNA sequence: TGCGCCAGCAGCCAAGTGCCCGGGGGGGCCGGAGATACGCAGTATTTT. This chain links TRBV4-1 with TRBJ2-3; 8 nucleotides line up with TRBD2. Trimming at V came to 1 base and at J to 5 bases, leaving 8 bases not matched to a gene. The CDR3 loop spans 16 amino acids. Germline loops: CDR1 MGHRA, CDR2 YSYEKL.

This chain joins TRBV6-1 and TRBJ1-2; D unclear. The germline CDR1 and CDR2 sequences are MNHNS and SASEGT. The CDR3 spans 14 residues. V lost 1 base and J lost 4, with 10 bases in between. DNA of the CDR3: TGTGCCAGCAGTGAAGACAGTTCAGGCTATGGCTACACCTTC. It translates to CASSEDSSGYGYTF.

V gene TRBV7-2 combines with J gene TRBJ1-2, with TRBD1 as a possible D gene (5 bases). The CDR3 is 15 residues long. V was clipped by 5 bases and J by 7 bases, with 20 bases between them. Germline V lookup: CDR1 SGHTA, CDR2 FQGNSA. In nucleotides, the CDR3 is TGTGCCAGCAGCCAGGCCCAAACAGGCATTCGTGGCTACACCTTC. Its translation is CASSQAQTGIRGYTF.

J is TRBJ2-3 and V is TRBV5-4, with a tentative D call TRBD2 (6 bases). Germline V gives CDR1 SGHNT, CDR2 YYREEE (reference sequence). The CDR3 has 16 residues. Trimming cost V 0 bases and J 2 bases, with 13 bases left between them. In DNA form, the CDR3 reads TGTGCCAGCAGCTTGGTCGGGACGGGGGTCACAGATACGCAGTATTTT. This encodes CASSLVGTGVTDTQYF.

The rearrangement joins TRBV7-8 to TRBJ1-5, with 9 nucleotides matching TRBD1. The CDR3 length is 15 residues. The junction had 4 bases not matched to a gene; V was cut back by 2 bases and J by 5 bases. The germline CDR1 and CDR2 sequences are SGHVS and FQNEAQ. The CDR3 DNA reads as TGTGCCAGCAGCTTATTTTGGGACAGGGATCAGCCCCAGCATTTT. Its translation is CASSLFWDRDQPQHF.

This clone was seen a few times. V usage is TRBV10-3 and J usage is TRBJ1-1; 8 nucleotides agree with TRBD1. This CDR3 has 14 residues. V was clipped by 7 bases and J by 1 base; unmatched bases: 5. In germline, CDR1 is ENHRY, CDR2 SYGVKD. The CDR3 DNA reads as TGTGCCATCACCCCGGACAGGGAGAACACTGAAGCTTTCTTT. Amino acids: CAITPDRENTEAFF.

The CDR3 reads CASSVDGVGGQSGTQYF. CDR3 in DNA: TGTGCCAGCAGCGTAGACGGTGTGGGGGGGCAGTCAGGTACGCAGTATTTT. The V gene is TRBV9, the J gene TRBJ2-3, with D possibly matching TRBD2 (7 bases). CDR1 is SGDLS and CDR2 is YYNGEE in the germline V gene. The CDR3 runs to 17 residues. V was clipped by 0 bases and J by 8 bases, with 22 bases between them.

V usage is TRBV4-1 and J usage is TRBJ2-3; D is perhaps TRBD2 (6 bases). V lost 0 bases to trimming and J lost 2 bases, with 12 bases between them. The CDR3 contains 16 residues. Per the germline V gene, CDR1 is MGHRA and CDR2 is YSYEKL. CDR3 amino acids: CASSQEGGVTTDTQYF. DNA for the CDR3: TGCGCCAGCAGCCAAGAGGGCGGGGTCACCACAGATACGCAGTATTTT.

The CDR3 DNA reads TGTGCCAGCAGCCCCGGGACAGGGGTCTATGGCTACACCTTC. It translates to CASSPGTGVYGYTF. The gene calls are TRBV9 and TRBJ1-2; 10 bases fit TRBD1. CDR3 length: 14 residues. Germline V gene data show CDR1 as SGDLS and CDR2 as YYNGEE. J lost 4 bases, V lost 4 bases, and 4 bases had no gene match.

CDR3 sequence reads: CASSLANTGYGEQFF. In DNA, the CDR3 is TGCGCCAGCAGCTTGGCAAACACAGGGTACGGTGAGCAGTTCTTC. The chain has TRBV5-1 and TRBJ2-1; tentative D call: TRBD1 (6 bases). V was pared by 0 bases and J by 9 bases, with 16 bases between. Per the germline V gene, CDR1 is SGHRS and CDR2 is YFSETQ. CDR3 length equals 15 residues.

Here the CDR3 DNA reads TGTGCCAGCAGCTTCTCACGGAGTTATGGCTACACCTTC. Translation: CASSFSRSYGYTF. This chain links TRBV7-2 with TRBJ1-2; no firm D call. CDR1 is SGHTA, CDR2 FQGNSA, per germline. Trimming removed 3 bases at V and 5 bases at J, with 10 bases between. This CDR3 spans 13 amino acids.

The CDR3 loop is CASSQVSANQPQHF. The CDR3 coding sequence is TGCGCCAGCAGCCAAGTCTCCGCGAATCAGCCCCAGCATTTT. The rearrangement uses TRBV4-1 and TRBJ1-5; D is uncertain. Deletions cut 1 base from V and 4 bases from J, with 8 bases between. Per germline, CDR1 MGHRA and CDR2 YSYEKL. The CDR3 loop spans 14 amino acids.

This clone was counted once. The same CDR3 arises from other DNA sequences in this sample as well. The rearrangement joins TRBV5-1 to TRBJ1-4; 9 nucleotides agree with TRBD1. This CDR3 contains 15 residues. The V and J ends lost 0 bases and 5 bases, in that order; junction bases with no gene match: 2. Germline CDR1 reads SGHRS; CDR2 reads YFSETQ. The chain's CDR3 is CASSLAGTGNEKLFF. Here the CDR3 DNA reads TGCGCCAGCAGCTTGGCCGGGACAGGGAATGAAAAACTGTTTTTT.

The genes are TRBV5-8 and TRBJ2-4, with 8 bases lining up with TRBD2. V dropped 4 bases and J dropped 10; count of bases not matched to a gene: 10. Germline lookup yields CDR1 SGHTS and CDR2 YDEGEE. The CDR3 covers 14 residues. The CDR3 loop is CASSAFLAGGIQYF. For the CDR3, the DNA is TGTGCCAGCAGCGCCTTTCTAGCGGGTGGGATTCAGTACTTC.

In its sample, this clone was seen once. The chain joins TRBV6-5 to TRBJ2-3; D may be TRBD1 (6 bases). CDR3 length: 14 amino acids. Germline CDR1 MNHEY, CDR2 SVGAGI. Trimming left V 2 bases short and J 9 bases short, with 15 bases between. The DNA for the CDR3 is TGTGCCAGCAGTTACGTCGCAGGGGACGAAACGCAGTATTTT. Translating it yields CASSYVAGDETQYF.

The chain recombines TRBV5-6 with TRBJ1-2, with no clear D. Germline V gives CDR1 SGHDT, CDR2 YYEEEE. V was cut by 0 bases and J by 0 bases, with 3 bases left in between. CDR3 size: 13 residues. The CDR3 loop is CASSLGANYGYTF. In nucleotides, the CDR3 is TGTGCCAGCAGCTTGGGAGCTAACTATGGCTACACCTTC.

The rearrangement links TRBV29-1 to TRBJ1-2, with 9 bases aligning to TRBD1. The length of the CDR3 is 14 residues. CDR1 and CDR2 (germline): SQVTM, ANQGSEA. V lost 4 bases, J lost 4 bases, and 7 bases stayed unmatched. The CDR3, as DNA: TGCAGCGTTGGTGGACAGGGGCGTAGCTATGGCTACACCTTC. Protein: CSVGGQGRSYGYTF. The full variable domain, in which reference TRBV29-1 and TRBJ1-2 provide the parts outside the CDR3, is SAVISQKPSRDICQRGTSLTIQCQVDSQVTMMFWYRQQPGQSLTLIATANQGSEATYESGFVIDKFPISRPNLTFSTLTVSNMSPEDSSIYLCSVGGQGRSYGYTFGSGTRLTVV.

This clone has only a few counts. The CDR3 here is CASSINRGKAFF. The DNA of the CDR3 is TGTGCCAGTAGTATAAACAGGGGAAAAGCTTTCTTT. This chain links TRBV19 with TRBJ1-1; 7 bases are shared with TRBD1. The CDR3 consists of 12 residues. The germline V gene encodes CDR1 LNHDA and CDR2 SQIVND (reference sequence). The J segment lost 9 bases and the V segment lost 2 bases, leaving 3 bases of the junction unmatched.

The J gene is TRBJ1-2, the V gene TRBV19; 10 bases fit TRBD1. This CDR3 region has 15 residues. V lost 1 base, J lost 3 bases, and 2 bases stayed unmatched. CDR1 LNHDA and CDR2 SQIVND come from the germline V gene (reference sequence). The CDR3: CASSIGGQGDYGYTF. In DNA, the CDR3 is TGTGCCAGTAGTATAGGAGGACAGGGGGACTATGGCTACACCTTC.

The chain combines TRBV5-6 with TRBJ2-1; 12 bases match TRBD2. The germline V gene encodes CDR1 SGHDT and CDR2 YYEEEE. Unmatched junction bases numbered 11, after V lost 4 bases and J lost 9 bases. The CDR3 contains 16 residues. CDR3: CASSHRASGGEGEQFF. The DNA of the CDR3 is TGTGCCAGCAGCCACCGGGCTAGCGGGGGGGAGGGTGAGCAGTTCTTC.

V is TRBV9 and J is TRBJ2-5; 9 nucleotides match TRBD2. The CDR3 covers 15 residues. The V segment lost 1 base and the J segment 5 bases; nucleotides outside the gene matches: 6. CDR1 and CDR2 (germline): SGDLS, YYNGEE. The CDR3 DNA reads TGTGCCAGCAGCGTAATAGCGGGGGAGGGGGAGACCCAGTACTTC. Its protein product is CASSVIAGEGETQYF.

The chain uses TRBV5-6 and TRBJ1-2; D gene ambiguous. The CDR3 length is 14 residues. V shed 2 bases and J shed 4 bases, with 12 bases lying between them. The germline CDR1 and CDR2 sequences are SGHDT and YYEEEE. CDR3 coding DNA: TGTGCCAGCAGCTTAAAGGCCGGGAGCTATGGCTACACCTTC. Residues: CASSLKAGSYGYTF.

The J gene is TRBJ1-2, the V gene TRBV5-6, with TRBD1 identical over 8 bases. CDR3 length equals 14 residues. CDR1 SGHDT and CDR2 YYEEEE come from the germline V gene. V lost 4 bases and J lost 7; bases outside the gene matches: 9. CDR3 residues: CASSAQGDLSGYTF. CDR3 coding DNA: TGTGCCAGCAGCGCACAGGGGGACCTCAGTGGCTACACCTTC.

This clone was recorded only once. The sample contains more than one DNA sequence encoding this CDR3. The V and J genes are TRBV5-1 and TRBJ1-5; D is perhaps TRBD1 (5 bases). V was shortened by 3 bases and J by 5 bases, with 15 bases between the two germline ends. Germline CDR1 reads SGHRS; CDR2 reads YFSETQ. This CDR3 contains 15 residues. CDR3 DNA sequence: TGCGCCAGCAGCTGGGACGGTGGAGGGTATCAGCCCCAGCATTTT. It translates to CASSWDGGGYQPQHF.